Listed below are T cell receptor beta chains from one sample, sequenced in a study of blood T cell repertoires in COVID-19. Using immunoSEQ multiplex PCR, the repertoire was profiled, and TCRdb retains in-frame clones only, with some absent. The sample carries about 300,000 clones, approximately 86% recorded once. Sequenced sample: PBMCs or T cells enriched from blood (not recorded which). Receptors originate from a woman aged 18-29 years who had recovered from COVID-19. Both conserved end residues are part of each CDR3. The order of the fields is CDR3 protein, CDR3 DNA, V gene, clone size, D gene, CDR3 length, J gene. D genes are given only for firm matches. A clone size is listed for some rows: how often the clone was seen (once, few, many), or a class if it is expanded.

CASAKGLAGGETQYF,TGTGCTAGTGCTAAGGGACTAGCGGGAGGGGAGACCCAGTACTTC,TRBV12-5,once,TRBD2,15,TRBJ2-5
CASSPFSPDKVGNTEAFF,TGTGCCAGCAGCCCATTTTCCCCCGACAAGGTTGGAAACACTGAAGCTTTCTTT,TRBV11-2,-,-,18,TRBJ1-1
CASSSIAGGAEDTQYF,TGTGCCAGCAGCTCCATAGCGGGAGGGGCGGAGGATACGCAGTATTTT,TRBV11-2,-,TRBD2,16,TRBJ2-3
CASRPGLAGGTDTQYF,TGTGCCAGCAGACCTGGACTAGCGGGGGGAACAGATACGCAGTATTTT,TRBV7-2,-,TRBD2,16,TRBJ2-3
CASSIGQARGTYF,TGTGCCAGCAGCATCGGACAGGCGAGGGGGACGTACTTC,TRBV7-9,-,TRBD1,13,TRBJ2-7
CASSQFQVYPSTDTQYF,TGCGCCAGCAGCCAATTTCAGGTTTACCCTAGCACAGATACGCAGTATTTT,TRBV4-3,once,-,17,TRBJ2-3
CASSPQAQTGGGELFF,TGTGCCAGCTCACCTCAGGCCCAAACGGGAGGCGGGGAGCTGTTTTTT,TRBV18,few,TRBD2,16,TRBJ2-2
CASSLGGSYNEQFF,TGTGCCAGCAGTTTGGGGGGCTCCTACAATGAGCAGTTCTTC,TRBV28,-,-,14,TRBJ2-1
CASSELGQSNYGYTF,TGTGCCAGCAGTGAACTTGGACAGAGTAACTATGGCTACACCTTC,TRBV25-1,-,-,15,TRBJ1-2
CASSPSGGRNVLTF,TGTGCCAGCAGCCCCAGCGGAGGCCGGAACGTCCTGACTTTC,TRBV27,-,-,14,TRBJ2-6
CASSAIAVTYEQYF,TGCGCCAGCAGTGCAATAGCGGTCACCTACGAGCAGTACTTC,TRBV10-2,-,-,14,TRBJ2-7
CASSSQTGGTWNTEAFF,TGTGCCAGCAGCTCGCAGACAGGGGGCACTTGGAACACTGAAGCTTTCTTT,TRBV7-8,-,TRBD1,17,TRBJ1-1
CASSQGTDGGELFF,TGCGCCAGCAGCCAAGGCACAGATGGCGGGGAGCTGTTTTTT,TRBV4-1,-,-,14,TRBJ2-2
CASSVGISGSYNEQFF,TGCGCCAGCAGTGTAGGGATTAGCGGGAGCTACAATGAGCAGTTCTTC,TRBV10-1,-,TRBD2,16,TRBJ2-1
CASSLVQGRVMGGEKLFF,TGTGCCAGCAGTTTAGTACAGGGAAGGGTTATGGGCGGTGAAAAACTGTTTTTT,TRBV28,-,-,18,TRBJ1-4
CASSLRTTGNSNQPQHF,TGTGCCAGCAGCCTCCGAACGACAGGGAATAGCAATCAGCCCCAGCATTTT,TRBV7-9,-,TRBD1,17,TRBJ1-5
CASSLVPTSGYYNEQFF,TGTGCCAGCAGCTTAGTTCCGACTAGCGGATACTACAATGAGCAGTTCTTC,TRBV7-9,-,TRBD2,17,TRBJ2-1
CSVEDRAGLWHNYGYTF,TGCAGCGTTGAAGATCGTGCAGGGCTGTGGCATAACTATGGCTACACCTTC,TRBV29-1,-,-,17,TRBJ1-2
CASSFRGGPVEKLFF,TGTGCCAGCAGTTTCCGGGGAGGTCCAGTGGAAAAACTGTTTTTT,TRBV25-1,-,-,15,TRBJ1-4
CASSLDRVNTEAFF,TGTGCCAGCAGTTTGGACAGAGTGAACACTGAAGCTTTCTTT,TRBV6-5,few,-,14,TRBJ1-1
CASSFVAGEKETQYF,TGTGCCAGCAGCTTTGTAGCGGGAGAGAAAGAGACCCAGTACTTC,TRBV7-6,-,TRBD2,15,TRBJ2-5
CASGNDRGPERETQYF,TGTGCTAGTGGTAACGACCGAGGTCCCGAACGGGAGACCCAGTACTTC,TRBV12-5,-,-,16,TRBJ2-5
CSVGRQVVNTEAFF,TGCAGCGTGGGGAGACAGGTAGTGAACACTGAAGCTTTCTTT,TRBV29-1,-,-,14,TRBJ1-1
CASSIGTFANTIYF,TGTGCCAGCAGTATAGGGACATTCGCAAACACCATATATTTT,TRBV28,-,-,14,TRBJ1-3
CASSFGTGPQPQHF,TGTGCCAGCAGCTTCGGGACAGGGCCTCAGCCCCAGCATTTT,TRBV7-2,few,TRBD1,14,TRBJ1-5
CASSTWTGGHNYGYTF,TGTGCCAGCAGCACGTGGACAGGGGGGCATAACTATGGCTACACCTTC,TRBV5-8,-,TRBD1,16,TRBJ1-2
CASRGGDRTTYEQYF,TGTGCCAGCAGGGGAGGGGACAGGACTACCTACGAGCAGTACTTC,TRBV11-2,-,-,15,TRBJ2-7
CAWSRGGRNNSPLHF,TGTGCCTGGAGTAGGGGGGGGCGAAATAATTCACCCCTCCACTTT,TRBV30,once,-,15,TRBJ1-6
CASSYQGGTNRGETQYF,TGTGCCAGCAGTTACCAGGGCGGGACGAATCGGGGAGAGACCCAGTACTTC,TRBV6-2/TRBV6-3,-,-,17,TRBJ2-5
CASSVSGRASYNEQFF,TGTGCCAGCAGCGTTAGCGGGAGGGCTTCCTACAATGAGCAGTTCTTC,TRBV11-3,-,TRBD2,16,TRBJ2-1
CASSPRDRGLAGYTF,TGTGCCAGCAGCCCTCGGGACAGGGGGCTTGCTGGCTACACCTTC,TRBV7-9,-,TRBD1,15,TRBJ1-2
CASGRDRGLDEQFF,TGCGCCAGCGGACGGGACAGGGGGCTCGATGAGCAGTTCTTC,TRBV4-3,-,TRBD1,14,TRBJ2-1
CATSGARIWTGTAEQYF,TGTGCCACCAGCGGAGCCCGCATCTGGACGGGGACTGCCGAGCAGTACTTC,TRBV15,-,-,17,TRBJ2-7
CAISEAGSNTEAFF,TGTGCCATCAGTGAGGCAGGGTCGAACACTGAAGCTTTCTTT,TRBV10-3,-,-,14,TRBJ1-1
CASSFRWEGRSSTDTQYF,TGTGCCAGCAGTTTCAGGTGGGAGGGGCGATCAAGCACAGATACGCAGTATTTT,TRBV27,-,TRBD2,18,TRBJ2-3
CAISWTGNNQPQHF,TGTGCCATCAGTTGGACAGGCAACAATCAGCCCCAGCATTTT,TRBV10-3,-,TRBD1,14,TRBJ1-5
CASSGLRQGYQPQHF,TGTGCCAGCAGCGGCCTAAGACAGGGATATCAGCCCCAGCATTTT,TRBV16,-,TRBD1,15,TRBJ1-5
CASTHSWEETQYF,TGTGCCAGCACCCATAGCTGGGAAGAGACCCAGTACTTC,TRBV12-3/TRBV12-4,-,-,13,TRBJ2-5
CASSQTPGQISYEQYF,TGTGCCAGCAGCCAGACCCCGGGACAGATCTCCTACGAGCAGTACTTC,TRBV5-6,few,TRBD1,16,TRBJ2-7
CASSRADRGYEQYF,TGCGCCAGCAGTCGGGCGGACAGGGGCTACGAGCAGTACTTC,TRBV5-1,-,TRBD1,14,TRBJ2-7
CATTMGSNQPQHF,TGTGCCACCACTATGGGTAGCAATCAGCCCCAGCATTTT,TRBV6-6,-,-,13,TRBJ1-5
CATSDTDHPSTDTQYF,TGTGCCACCAGTGACACAGACCACCCTAGCACAGATACGCAGTATTTT,TRBV24-1,-,-,16,TRBJ2-3
CASTPYGTGNTEAFF,TGTGCCAGTACCCCCTATGGGACAGGAAACACTGAAGCTTTCTTT,TRBV19,-,TRBD1,15,TRBJ1-1
CASSLGTSDYEQYF,TGTGCCAGCAGCCTCGGGACTAGCGACTACGAGCAGTACTTC,TRBV3-1/TRBV3-2,-,TRBD2,14,TRBJ2-7
CASSLGPGGREQYF,TGTGCCAGCAGCTTGGGTCCAGGGGGGAGGGAGCAGTACTTC,TRBV5-5,-,-,14,TRBJ2-7
CASSSYYNKDTDTQYF,TGTGCCAGCAGCTCTTATTACAACAAAGACACAGATACGCAGTATTTT,TRBV5-6,once,-,16,TRBJ2-3
CATSTGLAGGQETQYF,TGTGCCACCAGCACGGGGCTAGCGGGAGGGCAAGAGACCCAGTACTTC,TRBV15,-,TRBD2,16,TRBJ2-5
CASSEKQGARTGELFF,TGTGCCAGCAGCGAAAAACAGGGGGCGCGCACCGGGGAGCTGTTTTTT,TRBV6-4,-,TRBD1,16,TRBJ2-2
CASSSAGDYGYTF,TGTGCCAGCAGCTCCGCGGGGGACTATGGCTACACCTTC,TRBV5-5,-,-,13,TRBJ1-2
CASSFGGSLGQPQHF,TGTGCCAGCAGTTTCGGGGGTTCGTTGGGACAGCCCCAGCATTTT,TRBV28,-,-,15,TRBJ1-5
CSVALSTGDTDTQYF,TGCAGCGTTGCTCTGTCGACAGGGGACACAGATACGCAGTATTTT,TRBV29-1,once,TRBD1,15,TRBJ2-3
CASSPNGGASAEAFF,TGTGCCAGCAGCCCGAACGGGGGGGCTAGCGCTGAAGCTTTCTTT,TRBV5-6,-,-,15,TRBJ1-1
CASSIGRNTEAFF,TGTGCCAGTAGTATTGGGCGGAACACTGAAGCTTTCTTT,TRBV19,-,-,13,TRBJ1-1
CASSHQGANTIYF,TGTGCCAGCAGCCACCAGGGGGCAAACACCATATATTTT,TRBV5-6,-,TRBD1,13,TRBJ1-3
CATSRAWSSGNTIYF,TGTGCCACCAGCAGAGCCTGGAGCTCTGGAAACACCATATATTTT,TRBV15,-,-,15,TRBJ1-3
CASSIEPGSGANVLTF,TGTGCCAGTAGTATAGAACCAGGCTCTGGGGCCAACGTCCTGACTTTC,TRBV19,-,-,16,TRBJ2-6
CASSIFSGEPNEQFF,TGTGCCAGTAGTATTTTTAGCGGGGAGCCCAATGAGCAGTTCTTC,TRBV19,-,TRBD2,15,TRBJ2-1
CASSQRTGGGETQYF,TGTGCCAGCAGTCAGCGGACAGGGGGAGGAGAGACCCAGTACTTC,TRBV9,-,TRBD1,15,TRBJ2-5
CASSNGQSDTEAFF,TGTGCCAGCAGTAACGGACAATCGGACACTGAAGCTTTCTTT,TRBV28,-,-,14,TRBJ1-1
CASSLAGWTPYNEQFF,TGTGCCAGCAGCTTGGCTGGATGGACTCCATACAATGAGCAGTTCTTC,TRBV5-6,-,-,16,TRBJ2-1